The source of this T cell receptor beta chain is a study of shared clonotypes between healthy human individuals (dated by TCRdb to the early 2020s). Regarding the complete study: Three men and a couple of women, aged 18 to 49 years, made up the cohort. For each donor, CD4 naive and CD4 memory were each given three plates, CD8 naive was given two plates, and CD8 memory was given one plate. Blood TCR repertoires of five healthy adults were deeply sequenced to estimate repertoire size and the extent of clonotype sharing between individuals. To increase sequencing depth and limit assay-specific biases, TCR repertoire library preparation and sequencing were carried out by different laboratories using diverse techniques. Between about 0.9 and 8.9 billion PBMCs per donor were obtained by leukapheresis.

This clone was seen only a few times. Its antigen is unknown. Base qualities are missing; no much larger clone stands one base away. The paper as a whole reports these results and caveats: Because the study included a small number of donors, the genetic and exposure-history diversity represented was limited. Pairwise subsampling indicated that sequencing depth was expected to affect the degree of clonotype sharing among donors. Naive subsets generally had larger estimated clonotype richness than memory subsets did. About 4.5% of naive CD4, 3% to 4% of naive CD8, about 2.5% of memory CD4, and roughly 0.4% of memory CD8 clonotypes were shared across four donors. Even with the large sequencing depth, rarefaction of the sorted-subset datasets indicated that sequencing was incomplete. Sampling was limited to blood, and TCR repertoires in tissue likely differ from TCR repertoires in blood. Compared with non-shared clonotypes, the clonotypes found in all four sorted-subset donors had higher generation probabilities.

The donors were healthy, HIV-negative adults with no recently reported acute infections or vaccinations. Every donor was a Caucasian adult living in Nashville, Tennessee, USA. Magnetic negative selection was used to enrich CD4+ T cells, after which naive cells were positively selected on CD45RA and the negative fraction became the memory subset. Blood was collected by leukapheresis, and PBMCs were isolated by Ficoll-Histopaque density gradient centrifugation and then cryopreserved in liquid nitrogen vapor phase. Analytical flow cytometry was used to check the purity and quantity of every magnetically sorted T cell population. From each sorted fraction, genomic DNA was isolated and quantified by UV absorbance on a Nanodrop 2000c. Using the deep immunoSEQ assay, multiplex PCR amplified TCR CDR3 regions from genomic DNA. For each cell subset, the extracted genomic DNA was distributed evenly across all wells of several immunoSEQ 96-well plates, and each plate served as one replicate. For sorted subsets, approximately 0.2 ug of genomic DNA, equivalent to 25,000 to 30,000 T cell genomes, went into each replicate PCR. The purified libraries were quantified using a Qubit 3.0 fluorometer, sized with a Bioanalyzer 2100, and then quantified again using the KAPA Library Quantification kit. Every immunoSEQ 96-well plate was sequenced on a dedicated single-read 150-cycle Illumina NextSeq 550 flow cell. Turning to the authors' computational methods: Because the immunoSEQ output included only junctional sequences and no quality scores, the filtering could not be the same as the filtering used for full-length reads. To assign V/J genes and CDR3, sequences were annotated against IMGT germline references using PyIR, a Python wrapper for IgBLAST v1.9. Reads were removed for weak V/J assignments (E-value above 1e-6), missing CDR3, stop codons, out-of-frame junctions, or ambiguous translated residues. A V3J clonotype was defined by an identical inferred V gene, J gene, and CDR3 amino acid sequence. To compute the percentage overlap between repertoires, the number of shared unique clonotypes was divided by the size of the smaller repertoire. Three approaches were used to assess repertoire richness: RTK rarefaction, the Chao1 estimator, and Recon v2.1 estimates of unobserved clonotypes. Generation probabilities for all TCRbeta clonotypes obtained by the gDNA method from a few donors were computed using OLGA. TCRdb limited this immuneACCESS table to in-frame rearrangements with V and J called. A share of clones is missing; checked studies link under half to unresolved V genes, and the rest is unexplained. The V and J calls and clone size were taken over from that table, and D and trimming were inferred from the DNA. This sample holds over a million clones; about 80% were observed only once. The ten largest clones represent around 0.61% of the sample.

Sequences were obtained from memory CD4+ T cells from PBMCs. Sample cell subset or site, as interpreted from the label and publication: CD45RA-negative fraction. The receptor's source is a man younger than 35 in good health. Some clones in this sample may be carry-over from other donors' samples.

The CDR3 reads as follows: CASSQPGQGNEQYF. The nucleotide sequence reads TGCGCCAGCAGCCAACCGGGACAGGGGAACGAGCAGTACTTC. The sequence joins TRBV5-1 to TRBJ2-7; 10 nucleotides in the junction match TRBD1. V ends up 4 bases short and J 5 bases short, with an unmatched junction base count of 6. Sequences SGHRS (CDR1) and YFSETQ (CDR2) are obtained from the germline V gene. The CDR3 goes from the cysteine to the phenylalanine over 14 residues. CDR3 DNA only is kept here, 42 bases in frame from base 1. Beyond the CDR3, the reference TRBV5-1 and TRBJ2-7 genes provide the residues; the full variable domain reads: KAGVTQTPRYLIKTRGQQVTLSCSPISGHRSVSWYQQTPGQGLQFLFEYFSETQRNKGNFPGRFSGRQFSNSRSEMNVSTLELGDSALYLCASSQPGQGNEQYFGPGTRLTVT.